Below are 21 T cell receptor beta chains sequenced from a single sample in a study of blood T cells in healthy people across ages. A second PCR, run for about 7 to 11 cycles, used a sample-barcoded 5' primer plus a J-beta primer mix. In TCRdb, the 5' RACE reads were re-called with MiXCR into one record per CDR3 protein. The sample carries around 1,800,000 distinct CDR3 sequences, around 42% recorded once. The specimen was blood. These receptors all come from a human donor in good health.

This clonotype was counted many times. The junction does not match germline at one end; this may be a read error. This chain connects TRBV6-5 to TRBJ2-7; the match to TRBD1 covers 8 bases. Germline CDR1 and CDR2: MNHEY and SVGAGI. The CDR3 runs 13 residues. For the CDR3, the DNA is TGTGCCAGCAGAGCAGGGGGCGCATACGTGCAGTACTTC. It translates to CASRAGGAYVQYF.

The chain is built from TRBV24-1 and TRBJ2-1, with 9 bases identical to TRBD2. V trimming: 0 bases; J trimming: 2 bases; junction bases outside the gene matches: 4. The germline gives CDR1 KGHDR, CDR2 SFDVKD. The CDR3 totals 17 residues. The CDR3 DNA reads TGTGCCACCAGTGATTTGGGTAGCGGGGGAACCTACAATGAGCAGTTCTTC. Protein product: CATSDLGSGGTYNEQFF.

This clonotype came up once. The chain combines TRBV6-6 with TRBJ1-1, with unresolved D. Trimming left V 8 bases short and J 6 bases short, with 16 bases between. The CDR3 has 13 amino acids. Germline V gene sequence: CDR1 MNHNY, CDR2 SVGAGI (reference sequence). For the CDR3, the DNA is TGTGCCAGCCAACTCTCCCTCCCCCCTGAAGCTTTCTTT. Translation: CASQLSLPPEAFF.

The chain is built from TRBV5-6 and TRBJ1-1; TRBD1 is a possible D gene (6 bases). Looked up from germline, CDR1 is SGHDT and CDR2 is YYEEEE. This CDR3 comprises 14 residues. V was pared by 4 bases and J by 4 bases, with 14 bases between. CDR3: CASSISGDVTEAFF. Here the CDR3 DNA reads TGTGCCAGCAGCATTTCAGGGGATGTCACTGAAGCTTTCTTT. Full variable domain (outside the CDR3, taken from reference TRBV5-6 and TRBJ1-1): DAGVTQSPTHLIKTRGQQVTLRCSPKSGHDTVSWYQQALGQGPQFIFQYYEEEERQRGNFPDRFSGHQFPNYSSELNVNALLLGDSALYLCASSISGDVTEAFFGQGTRLTVV.

The gene calls are TRBV7-2 and TRBJ2-6; TRBD1 agrees at 11 bases. The CDR3 has 19 residues. With 0 bases clipped from V and 1 base from J, the junction kept 5 bases outside the gene matches. Germline lookup yields CDR1 SGHTA and CDR2 FQGNSA. CDR3 in amino acids: CASSLAGQGGGSGANVLTF. In DNA, the CDR3 is TGTGCCAGCAGCTTAGCGGGACAGGGGGGAGGTTCTGGGGCCAACGTCCTGACTTTC.

DNA of the CDR3: TGTGCCAGCCCCCCCGGCGGGCGACACACAGATACGCAGTATTTT. It translates to CASPPGGRHTDTQYF. The chain joins TRBV12-3 or TRBV12-4 to TRBJ2-3; D possibly corresponds to TRBD2 (5 bases). The length of the CDR3 is 15 residues. Trimming left V 8 bases short and J 2 bases short, with 17 bases between.

This clonotype appeared a few times. This CDR3 reads CASSLRLVSNEQFF. The CDR3 region has the DNA TGTGCCAGCAGCCTCCGACTAGTTTCTAATGAGCAGTTCTTC. The chain has TRBV9 and TRBJ2-1; TRBD2 is a possible D gene (6 bases). The germline gives CDR1 SGDLS, CDR2 YYNGEE. Deletions cut 4 bases from V and 7 bases from J, with 15 bases between. The CDR3 extends over 14 amino acids.

The rearrangement joins TRBV4-3 to TRBJ2-1; TRBD1 agrees at 9 bases. CDR3 size: 16 residues. Looked up from germline, CDR1 is LGHNA and CDR2 is YSLEER. Trimming cost V 2 bases and J 1 base; bases outside gene matches: 3. CDR3 sequence: CASSQWDRESYNEQFF. CDR3 sequence (DNA): TGCGCCAGCAGCCAATGGGACAGGGAATCCTACAATGAGCAGTTCTTC.

About this clonotype: The junction differs from germline at one of its ends, possibly a read error. The chain has TRBV20-1 and TRBJ1-2; D is ambiguous. This CDR3 has 14 amino acids. Germline lookup yields CDR1 DFQATT and CDR2 SNEGSKA (reference sequence). The CDR3 coding sequence is TGCGGTGCCCCCAGCGAAGGCAGGATCTATGGCTACACTTTC. It specifies CGAPSEGRIYGYTF.

The rearrangement uses TRBV7-8 and TRBJ1-2, with D unclear. The CDR3 sequence is 13 residues long. From germline, CDR1 is SGHVS and CDR2 FQNEAQ. Trimming removed 1 base from V and 8 bases from J, with 11 bases in between. The CDR3 spells CASSLGSVGGYTF. CDR3 DNA: TGTGCCAGCAGCTTAGGGAGTGTGGGGGGCTACACCTTC.

The chain joins TRBV5-1 to TRBJ2-6, with no clear D. Germline V gene lookup returns CDR1 SGHRS and CDR2 YFSETQ. The CDR3 loop spans 16 amino acids. The V gene lost 0 bases and the J gene lost 0 bases, with 7 bases spanning the gap. The CDR3 DNA reads as TGCGCCAGCAGCTTGGAGGCGATCTCTGGGGCCAACGTCCTGACTTTC. It encodes CASSLEAISGANVLTF.

This clonotype was observed a handful of times. This chain joins TRBV24-1 and TRBJ2-7; no clear D gene. Germline CDR1 reads KGHDR; CDR2 reads SFDVKD. The ends were cut back, 5 bases at V and 5 bases at J, with 15 bases in the middle. The CDR3 length is 14 residues. The CDR3: CATSAGGRKDEQYF. The CDR3 DNA follows: TGTGCCACCAGTGCGGGTGGCAGAAAAGACGAGCAGTACTTC.

This chain uses TRBV28 with TRBJ2-3, with 10 positions matching TRBD2. The CDR3 loop spans 15 amino acids. The V gene end was trimmed by 6 bases and the J gene end by 6 bases; junction bases not matched to a gene: 9. Germline V gene lookup returns CDR1 MDHEN and CDR2 SYDVKM. The DNA of the CDR3 is TGTGCCAGCAGAGGACTTAGCGGGGGGCCGGATACGCAGTATTTT. The encoded protein is CASRGLSGGPDTQYF.

This clonotype was seen only a few times. The chain is built from TRBV7-2 and TRBJ2-1, with D unclear. Judging by the DNA end, TRBJ2-7 fits better; the J call may be wrong. The CDR3 spans 15 residues. Germline V gives CDR1 SGHTA, CDR2 FQGNSA. The CDR3 nucleotides are TGTGCCAGCAGCTTAACATCTGGGGTGAAAGGCGAGCAGTACTTC. Its protein product is CASSLTSGVKGEQYF.

The V gene is TRBV6-2 or TRBV6-3, the J gene TRBJ1-1; D may be TRBD1 (6 bases). The CDR3 has 13 residues. Trimming shortened V by 0 bases and J by 7 bases, and 9 bases separated the two germline ends. In germline, CDR1 is MNHEY, CDR2 SVGEGT. CDR3 in DNA: TGTGCCAGCAGTTACTCGGGACACATTGAAGCTTTCTTT. Protein sequence: CASSYSGHIEAFF.

The chain combines TRBV10-3 with TRBJ2-4; no clear D. Germline V lookup: CDR1 ENHRY, CDR2 SYGVKD. The V end was cut by 6 bases, the J end by 13 bases, with 16 bases between. This CDR3 region has 12 residues. The CDR3 loop is CAIRSGFDTQYF. The CDR3 DNA reads TGTGCCATCAGATCTGGTTTTGACACCCAGTACTTC.

This clonotype was seen a handful of times. V is TRBV9 and J is TRBJ2-5; 8 positions agree with TRBD2. Trimming took 3 bases from V and 4 from J; bases not matched to a gene: 5. The V gene's germline CDR1 is SGDLS and CDR2 YYNGEE. This CDR3 is built from 14 residues. DNA of the CDR3: TGTGCCAGCAGCGACGCGCGGGGGGTAGAGACCCAGTACTTC. It is translated as CASSDARGVETQYF.

This chain uses TRBV29-1 with TRBJ1-1; D gene ambiguous. CDR3 size: 13 residues. Trimming stripped 6 bases from V and 4 bases from J, with 15 bases between. The V gene's germline CDR1 is SQVTM and CDR2 ANQGSEA. The CDR3 coding sequence is TGCAGCGTCTGGGCGGTTTTCGGCACTGAAGCTTTCTTT. It yields the protein CSVWAVFGTEAFF.

This clonotype has just a few counts. This rearrangement joins TRBV4-3 to TRBJ2-5; 10 bases map to TRBD2. V was pared by 1 base and J by 4 bases, with 6 bases of the junction left unmatched. The germline V gene encodes CDR1 LGHNA and CDR2 YSLEER. This CDR3 is 16 amino acids long. The CDR3 reads CASSQVGLAGGETQYF. The CDR3 DNA reads TGCGCCAGCAGCCAAGTCGGGTTAGCGGGGGGAGAGACCCAGTACTTC.

This clonotype has only a few counts. V usage is TRBV4-1 and J usage is TRBJ2-5; 15 positions agree with TRBD2. CDR1 MGHRA and CDR2 YSYEKL come from the germline V gene. With 0 bases clipped from V and 0 bases from J, the junction kept 8 bases outside the gene matches. This CDR3 is built from 20 residues. This CDR3 reads CASSQDRRTSGGAYQETQYF. For the CDR3, the DNA is TGCGCCAGCAGCCAAGATCGAAGGACTAGCGGGGGGGCGTACCAAGAGACCCAGTACTTC.

The chain couples TRBV14 to TRBJ2-5; perhaps TRBD2 as D (5 bases). The V end lost 0 bases, the J end lost 4 bases, and 15 bases lay between the germline ends. Germline CDR1 and CDR2: SGHDN and FVKESK. This CDR3 has 16 residues. The CDR3 sequence is CASSQDHGVVTETQYF. CDR3 coding DNA: TGTGCCAGCAGCCAAGATCACGGGGTTGTAACAGAGACCCAGTACTTC.